This is a list of T cell receptor beta chains from one sample in a study of blood T cell repertoires in COVID-19. Here immunoSEQ multiplex PCR was the method, and the copy in TCRdb shows in-frame clones only, minus some. The sample has around 170,000 clones; approximately 82% are singletons. Sequencing input: peripheral blood. The receptors come from a man between 65 and 85 years old who had recovered from COVID-19. CDR3s include the opening cysteine and the closing phenylalanine or tryptophan. The order of the fields is CDR3 protein, CDR3 DNA, V gene, D gene, J gene, clone size. A D gene is named only where the DNA matches it firmly. Size tells how often a clone was seen (once, few, many) or the class of an expanded clone, and some rows leave it out.

cdr3_aa: CASSQVPRGRGYEQYF
cdr3_nt: TGCGCCAGCAGCCAAGTTCCCCGCGGGAGAGGATACGAGCAGTACTTC
v_call: TRBV4-1
d_call: TRBD2
j_call: TRBJ2-7
clone_size: .

cdr3_aa: CASSQIAGAQETQYF
cdr3_nt: TGCGCCAGCAGCCAGATAGCGGGGGCCCAAGAGACCCAGTACTTC
v_call: TRBV5-1
d_call: TRBD2
j_call: TRBJ2-5
clone_size: .

cdr3_aa: CASSPRVVNTEAFF
cdr3_nt: TGTGCCAGCAGCCCCCGGGTGGTGAACACTGAAGCTTTCTTT
v_call: TRBV7-9
d_call: .
j_call: TRBJ1-1
clone_size: .

cdr3_aa: CATSTGTGGGLAGGQADTQYF
cdr3_nt: TGTGCCACCTCCACCGGGACGGGCGGGGGACTAGCGGGAGGGCAGGCAGATACGCAGTATTTT
v_call: TRBV24-1
d_call: TRBD2
j_call: TRBJ2-3
clone_size: .

cdr3_aa: CASSYLGTSGRPDTQYF
cdr3_nt: TGTGCCAGCAGTTACTTGGGGACTAGCGGGAGGCCAGATACGCAGTATTTT
v_call: TRBV6-2/TRBV6-3
d_call: TRBD2
j_call: TRBJ2-3
clone_size: .

cdr3_aa: CASSLGSGGQYEQYF
cdr3_nt: TGTGCCAGCAGCTTGGGGTCAGGGGGCCAGTACGAGCAGTACTTC
v_call: TRBV7-2
d_call: TRBD1
j_call: TRBJ2-7
clone_size: .

cdr3_aa: CATTSGATYEQYF
cdr3_nt: TGTGCCACCACTAGCGGTGCTACCTACGAGCAGTACTTC
v_call: TRBV6-5
d_call: TRBD2
j_call: TRBJ2-7
clone_size: .

cdr3_aa: CAISDYGQGANQPQHF
cdr3_nt: TGTGCCATCAGTGACTACGGACAGGGGGCCAATCAGCCCCAGCATTTT
v_call: TRBV10-3
d_call: TRBD1
j_call: TRBJ1-5
clone_size: .

cdr3_aa: CSASFLARNDYEQYF
cdr3_nt: TGCAGTGCTAGTTTTCTAGCGAGAAATGATTACGAGCAGTACTTC
v_call: TRBV20-1
d_call: .
j_call: TRBJ2-7
clone_size: .

cdr3_aa: CASSFTVSYEQYF
cdr3_nt: TGCGCCAGCAGCTTCACGGTCTCCTACGAGCAGTACTTC
v_call: TRBV5-1
d_call: .
j_call: TRBJ2-7
clone_size: few

cdr3_aa: CATRRDRASYEAFF
cdr3_nt: TGTGCCACCAGACGAGACAGGGCCTCCTACGAAGCTTTCTTT
v_call: TRBV15
d_call: TRBD1
j_call: TRBJ1-1
clone_size: .

cdr3_aa: CASSPQVPGQGNEQYF
cdr3_nt: TGTGCCAGCTCACCCCAAGTCCCGGGACAGGGTAACGAGCAGTACTTC
v_call: TRBV18
d_call: TRBD1
j_call: TRBJ2-7
clone_size: .

cdr3_aa: CASSPLVTEAFF
cdr3_nt: TGTGCCAGCAGCCCCCTCGTCACTGAAGCTTTCTTT
v_call: TRBV7-9
d_call: .
j_call: TRBJ1-1
clone_size: few

cdr3_aa: CASMGWTGSTDTQYF
cdr3_nt: TGTGCCAGCATGGGTTGGACAGGGTCCACAGATACGCAGTATTTT
v_call: TRBV28
d_call: TRBD1
j_call: TRBJ2-3
clone_size: once

cdr3_aa: CASSLTEASSHEQYF
cdr3_nt: TGCGCCAGCAGCCTGACAGAGGCGTCTTCCCACGAGCAGTACTTC
v_call: TRBV5-1
d_call: .
j_call: TRBJ2-7
clone_size: .

cdr3_aa: CASSASQQGRWGGYTF
cdr3_nt: TGTGCCAGCAGCGCCTCCCAACAGGGACGCTGGGGTGGCTACACCTTC
v_call: TRBV9
d_call: .
j_call: TRBJ1-2
clone_size: .

cdr3_aa: CASSQGLAATPYEQYF
cdr3_nt: TGTGCCAGCAGTCAGGGACTAGCGGCGACTCCCTACGAGCAGTACTTC
v_call: TRBV28
d_call: TRBD2
j_call: TRBJ2-7
clone_size: .

cdr3_aa: CASSQGPQVGETQYF
cdr3_nt: TGCGCCAGCAGCCAAGGCCCCCAGGTCGGAGAGACCCAGTACTTC
v_call: TRBV4-1
d_call: .
j_call: TRBJ2-5
clone_size: .

cdr3_aa: CASSLTGQGDQPQHF
cdr3_nt: TGTGCCAGCAGCTTAACTGGGCAGGGTGATCAGCCCCAGCATTTT
v_call: TRBV7-3
d_call: .
j_call: TRBJ1-5
clone_size: .

cdr3_aa: CASSVARDRVNTEAFF
cdr3_nt: TGTGCCAGCAGTGTCGCGCGGGACAGGGTGAACACTGAAGCTTTCTTT
v_call: TRBV2
d_call: TRBD1
j_call: TRBJ1-1
clone_size: .

cdr3_aa: CASSPGTAVLGYTF
cdr3_nt: TGTGCCAGCAGCCCAGGGACAGCCGTTTTGGGCTACACCTTC
v_call: TRBV9
d_call: TRBD1
j_call: TRBJ1-2
clone_size: .

cdr3_aa: CASSGATGNGYTF
cdr3_nt: TGTGCCAGCAGCGGGGCGACAGGGAACGGCTACACCTTC
v_call: TRBV27
d_call: TRBD1
j_call: TRBJ1-2
clone_size: .

cdr3_aa: CASGEGTGGEQYF
cdr3_nt: TGTGCCAGCGGGGAAGGGACAGGGGGTGAGCAGTACTTC
v_call: TRBV6-6
d_call: TRBD1
j_call: TRBJ2-7
clone_size: once